These 9 T cell receptor beta chains share one sample of origin, sequenced in a study of early T cells in non-severe SARS-CoV-2 infection. TCRdb reprocessed the 5' RACE reads with MiXCR, giving one entry per CDR3 protein. The table has 90,000 to 120,000 distinct CDR3 sequences, roughly an eighth seen once. Sequencing was performed on whole blood. The receptors come from an adult who was a healthcare worker with PCR-confirmed SARS-CoV-2 infection or an uninfected control (not recorded which).

This clonotype appeared many times. The V call is TRBV10-3, the J call TRBJ2-1, with 7 bases that match TRBD1. The CDR3 spans 12 residues. The trim removed 5 bases at V and 6 bases at J, leaving 1 base unmatched. The germline V gene encodes CDR1 ENHRY and CDR2 SYGVKD. The CDR3 nucleotides are TGTGCCATCAGTACAGGGGTCAATGAGCAGTTCTTC. This codes for CAISTGVNEQFF.

The CDR3 here is CASSRGGAVYNEQFF. In DNA, the CDR3 is TGTGCCAGCAGCCGCGGGGGGGCGGTTTACAATGAGCAGTTCTTC. The chain is built from TRBV7-2 and TRBJ2-1, with TRBD2 identical over 9 bases. The CDR3 is made up of 15 amino acids. Germline loops: CDR1 SGHTA, CDR2 FQGNSA. V dropped 5 bases and J dropped 4; count of bases not matched to a gene: 6.

This clonotype has more than one count but fewer than ten. The chain combines TRBV5-1 with TRBJ2-1; 9 bases are a match to TRBD2. The CDR3 sequence is 15 residues long. CDR1 SGHRS and CDR2 YFSETQ come from the germline V gene. The V gene end was trimmed by 3 bases and the J gene end by 6 bases; junction bases not matched to a gene: 7. CDR3 sequence: CASSSVIAGVNEQFF. The CDR3 DNA reads as TGCGCCAGCAGCTCCGTGATAGCGGGAGTCAATGAGCAGTTCTTC.

The genes are TRBV5-1 and TRBJ2-3, with D possibly being TRBD2 (6 bases). Germline V gene data show CDR1 as SGHRS and CDR2 as YFSETQ. This CDR3 comprises 15 residues. Trimming took 4 bases from V and 0 from J, leaving 12 bases between them. The CDR3 region has the DNA TGCGCCAGCAGCCCTGGGACTCCTAGCACAGATACGCAGTATTTT. It translates to CASSPGTPSTDTQYF.

Concerning this clonotype itself: This sequence is one base from a far larger clone and is likely a read error. V usage is TRBV11-2 and J usage is TRBJ2-1, with TRBD1 identical over 8 bases. The CDR3 has 13 residues. J lost 7 bases, V lost 2 bases, and 1 base had no gene match. Per the germline V gene, CDR1 is SGHAT and CDR2 is FQNNGV. The CDR3 is CASSLQGANEQFF. CDR3 DNA: TGTGCCAGCAGCTTACAGGGGGCGAATGAGCAGTTCTTC.

In its sample, this clonotype was seen many times. At one of its ends the junction is not consistent with the germline gene, which may arise from a read error. The rearrangement uses TRBV7-7 and TRBJ1-1; D ambiguous. Germline CDR1 SSHAT, CDR2 FNYEAQ (reference sequence). The CDR3 runs 13 residues. CDR3 nucleotide sequence: TGTGCTAGCAGCTTAAATCCGACTGGCGAAGCTTTCTTT. It translates to CASSLNPTGEAFF.

A note on this clonotype: A much larger clone sits a single nucleotide away, making a read error possible. The V call is TRBV7-6, the J call TRBJ2-3, with unresolved D. CDR1 and CDR2 (germline): SGHVS, FNYEAQ. V dropped 5 bases and J dropped 2 bases, with 5 bases sitting between them. The CDR3 has 12 residues. The CDR3 DNA follows: TGTGCCAGCAGCCAACACACAGATACGCAGTATTTT. Protein sequence: CASSQHTDTQYF.

This clonotype was counted at least ten times. This sequence joins TRBV6-5 and TRBJ1-6; perhaps TRBD1 as D (5 bases). CDR1 is MNHEY and CDR2 is SVGAGI in the germline V gene. The CDR3 has 13 residues. The V gene lost 6 bases and the J gene lost 7 bases, with 10 bases spanning the gap. The CDR3 loop reads CASSQTENSPLHF. CDR3 DNA: TGTGCCAGCAGCCAGACAGAGAATTCACCCCTCCACTTT.

This clonotype was observed many times. V and J are TRBV6-5 and TRBJ1-1; 7 bases agree with TRBD1. Looked up from germline, CDR1 is MNHEY and CDR2 is SVGAGI. The CDR3 totals 13 residues. V lost 5 bases and J lost 3; bases outside the gene matches: 3. The CDR3 here is CASSNTGDTEAFF. CDR3 in DNA: TGTGCCAGCAGTAACACAGGGGACACTGAAGCTTTCTTT.